A selection of T cell receptor beta chains follows, all from one sample in a study of T-cell memory formation after mild COVID-19. One entry per CDR3 protein, called by TCRdb with MiXCR from the 5' RACE reads. The sample yields a few hundred thousand distinct CDR3 sequences, roughly 8.2% seen once. Sequenced: PBMCs or a T cell subset sorted from them (not recorded which). These receptors came from a man between 18 and 35 years old who had mild COVID-19 (a few samples of this study predate the infection). Cell type and time point are not known. The CDR3 runs from the conserved cysteine through the conserved F or W. A D gene is named only where the DNA matches it firmly. Size is stated for part of the rows, as once, few or many counts, or as a class when the clone is expanded.

many,TRBJ1-5,NA,TRBV6-6,CASSYSLPRDEPQHF,TGTGCCAGCAGTTACTCGTTACCCAGGGACGAGCCCCAGCATTTT
NA,TRBJ1-2,NA,TRBV18,CASSPRWEDGYTF,TGTGCCAGCTCACCACGGTGGGAGGATGGCTACACCTTC
few,TRBJ1-1,TRBD1,TRBV7-2,CASSLGLTGGEFTEAFF,TGTGCCAGCAGCTTAGGGCTGACAGGGGGTGAGTTCACTGAAGCTTTCTTT
few,TRBJ2-1,TRBD1,TRBV4-1,CASSAPGQTYNEQFF,TGCGCCAGCAGCGCCCCGGGACAGACCTACAATGAGCAGTTCTTC
few,TRBJ1-2,NA,TRBV5-1,CASSLADGQGFGYTF,TGCGCCAGCAGCTTGGCCGACGGGCAGGGGTTCGGCTACACCTTC
many,TRBJ2-3,NA,TRBV20-1,CSAPPAGVGSTDTQYF,TGCAGTGCCCCACCGGCCGGGGTGGGGAGCACAGATACGCAGTATTTT
NA,TRBJ2-2,NA,TRBV6-2/TRBV6-3,CASRQPSDTGELFF,TGTGCCAGCAGGCAGCCCTCGGACACCGGGGAGCTGTTTTTT
NA,TRBJ2-2,NA,TRBV30,CAWSAMVTGISGELFF,TGTGCCTGGAGTGCAATGGTAACAGGGATTTCCGGGGAGCTGTTTTTT
many,TRBJ1-5,TRBD1,TRBV12-3/TRBV12-4,CASTESRDSVSYSNQPQHF,TGTGCCAGCACTGAATCCCGGGACAGCGTCTCTTATAGCAATCAGCCCCAGCATTTT
NA,TRBJ2-7,TRBD1,TRBV19,CASSDRVSSYEQYF,TGTGCCAGTTCGGACAGGGTGAGCTCCTACGAGCAGTACTTC
NA,TRBJ2-5,TRBD2,TRBV4-1,CASSQVALAGRQETQYF,TGCGCCAGCAGCCAAGTCGCTCTAGCGGGGAGACAAGAGACCCAGTACTTC
few,TRBJ1-1,TRBD1,TRBV4-3,CASSQEGAGGNTEAFF,TGCGCCAGCAGCCAAGAAGGGGCAGGGGGGAACACTGAAGCTTTCTTT
few,TRBJ2-7,NA,TRBV2,CASSDDVAVGSEQYF,TGTGCCAGCAGTGATGACGTAGCAGTCGGGAGCGAGCAGTACTTC
NA,TRBJ1-3,NA,TRBV9,CASSVRGEARGNTIYF,TGTGCCAGCAGCGTACGTGGCGAAGCACGCGGAAACACCATATATTTT
many,TRBJ1-1,TRBD1,TRBV20-1,CSAAGTGNTEAFF,TGCAGTGCTGCCGGGACAGGAAACACTGAAGCTTTCTTT
NA,TRBJ1-1,NA,TRBV4-1,CASSQDPGANTEAFF,TGCGCCAGCAGCCAAGATCCGGGGGCCAACACTGAAGCTTTCTTT
many,TRBJ2-3,TRBD2,TRBV7-3,CASSGGGDTQYF,TGTGCCAGTAGCGGGGGCGGTGATACGCAGTATTTT
NA,TRBJ2-1,TRBD2,TRBV6-6,CASRARSGGTNEQFF,TGTGCCAGCAGAGCCCGGAGCGGGGGGACCAATGAGCAGTTCTTC
few,TRBJ1-1,NA,TRBV5-1,CASSPGSGNTEAFF,TGCGCCAGCAGCCCCGGTTCAGGGAACACTGAAGCTTTCTTT
many,TRBJ2-3,TRBD1,TRBV5-1,CASSLEGQYTDTQYF,TGCGCCAGCAGCTTGGAGGGACAGTACACAGATACGCAGTATTTT
many,TRBJ2-5,TRBD1,TRBV5-1,CASTRDRGTQETQYF,TGCGCCAGCACCCGAGACAGGGGGACCCAAGAGACCCAGTACTTC
many,TRBJ2-5,NA,TRBV5-1,CASSLSRGGVETQYF,TGCGCCAGCAGCTTGTCTCGGGGCGGTGTCGAGACCCAGTACTTC
NA,TRBJ2-6,NA,TRBV2,CASSPPTFRSGANVLTF,TGTGCCAGCAGCCCACCGACATTTCGCTCTGGGGCCAACGTCCTGACTTTC
few,TRBJ2-1,NA,TRBV4-3,CASSGQKYNEQFF,TGCGCCAGCAGTGGACAGAAGTACAATGAGCAGTTCTTC
few,TRBJ1-6,NA,TRBV7-2,CASSPPGTQNSPLHF,TGTGCCAGCAGCCCACCCGGTACGCAGAATTCACCCCTCCACTTT
NA,TRBJ1-1,NA,TRBV20-1,CSAPDRRMTEAFF,TGCAGTGCCCCCGACAGGAGGATGACTGAAGCTTTCTTT
many,TRBJ2-1,TRBD2,TRBV5-1,CASSLELAGVNEQFF,TGCGCCAGCAGCTTGGAATTAGCGGGGGTAAATGAGCAGTTCTTC
NA,TRBJ1-1,NA,TRBV9,CASSVSKGTEAFF,TGTGCCAGCAGCGTATCTAAGGGAACTGAAGCTTTCTTT
NA,TRBJ2-7,NA,TRBV7-8,CASSHRGPYEQYF,TGTGCCAGCAGCCACCGGGGCCCCTACGAGCAGTACTTC
NA,TRBJ2-1,TRBD2,TRBV7-9,CASSHRLAGGGHEQFF,TGTGCCAGCAGCCACCGACTAGCGGGGGGTGGTCATGAGCAGTTCTTC
NA,TRBJ2-1,NA,TRBV12-5,CASGLVANEQFF,TGTGCTAGTGGTTTGGTTGCGAATGAGCAGTTCTTC
few,TRBJ2-2,TRBD2,TRBV7-8,CASSLRGGITGELFF,TGTGCCAGCAGCTTGCGGGGGGGAATCACCGGGGAGCTGTTTTTT
many,TRBJ2-5,NA,TRBV29-1,CSVQTETQYF,TGCAGCGTTCAAACTGAGACCCAGTACTTC
NA,TRBJ2-3,NA,TRBV20-1,CSASLETDTQYF,TGCAGTGCTAGTCTAGAAACAGATACGCAGTATTTT
NA,TRBJ2-1,TRBD1,TRBV7-8,CASSPPRGRQFYNEQFF,TGTGCCAGCAGCCCACCCAGGGGGCGTCAATTCTACAATGAGCAGTTCTTC
NA,TRBJ1-5,TRBD1,TRBV7-2,CASSRGTGGRYSNQPQHF,TGTGCCAGCAGCCGTGGGACAGGGGGACGCTATAGCAATCAGCCCCAGCATTTT
NA,TRBJ2-2,NA,TRBV6-5,CASSYGGTTGELFF,TGTGCCAGCAGTTACGGAGGGACCACCGGGGAGCTGTTTTTT
NA,TRBJ1-4,TRBD1,TRBV5-1,CASSLAYRGEKLFF,TGCGCCAGCAGCTTGGCCTACAGGGGTGAAAAACTGTTTTTT
NA,TRBJ2-1,TRBD2,TRBV14,CASSQEPGLAGFWGSYNEQFF,TGTGCCAGCAGCCAAGAACCCGGACTAGCGGGTTTCTGGGGATCCTACAATGAGCAGTTCTTC
few,TRBJ1-1,NA,TRBV5-1,CASSHPSGGNTEAFF,TGCGCCAGCAGCCACCCTTCGGGGGGGAACACTGAAGCTTTCTTT
few,TRBJ2-3,NA,TRBV7-2,CASNRGIAAPDTQYF,TGTGCCAGCAACCGAGGAATAGCGGCCCCAGATACGCAGTATTTT
few,TRBJ1-2,NA,TRBV30,CAWSVGWGYTF,TGTGCCTGGAGTGTAGGGTGGGGCTACACCTTC
NA,TRBJ2-1,TRBD2,TRBV7-2,CASRVTSGGYNEQFF,TGTGCCAGCAGAGTAACTAGCGGGGGTTACAATGAGCAGTTCTTC
NA,TRBJ2-7,NA,TRBV6-2/TRBV6-3,CASSYLPLAYEQYF,TGTGCCAGCAGTTACCTACCACTAGCCTACGAGCAGTACTTC
NA,TRBJ2-2,NA,TRBV7-8,CASSLALQTGELFF,TGTGCCAGCAGCTTAGCGCTACAAACCGGGGAGCTGTTTTTT
few,TRBJ1-6,TRBD1,TRBV4-1,CASSQTGDKPLHF,TGCGCCAGCAGCCAAACAGGGGACAAGCCCCTCCACTTT
many,TRBJ1-1,NA,TRBV12-3/TRBV12-4,CASSFLGGTEAFF,TGTGCCAGCAGTTTTTTGGGGGGGACTGAAGCTTTCTTT
few,TRBJ2-1,TRBD1,TRBV11-2,CASSLIGQGNDEQFF,TGTGCCAGCAGCTTGATTGGACAGGGGAATGATGAGCAGTTCTTC
many,TRBJ1-6,TRBD1,TRBV20-1,CSARGAGGNSPLHF,TGCAGTGCTAGAGGAGCAGGGGGGAATTCACCCCTCCACTTT
NA,TRBJ2-7,NA,TRBV30,CAWSEQAPYEQYF,TGTGCCTGGAGCGAACAGGCTCCCTACGAGCAGTACTTC
few,TRBJ2-1,TRBD1,TRBV6-5,CASSDPGTGGTGEQFF,TGTGCCAGCAGTGACCCCGGGACAGGGGGTACGGGTGAGCAGTTCTTC
few,TRBJ1-2,NA,TRBV14,CASSQRRGEPYGYTF,TGTGCCAGCAGCCAAAGGCGAGGGGAGCCTTATGGCTACACCTTC
NA,TRBJ2-3,TRBD2,TRBV3-1,CASSQPGTSGGKADTQYF,TGTGCCAGCAGCCAACCCGGGACTAGCGGGGGGAAGGCAGATACGCAGTATTTT